What follows are 25 T cell receptor beta chains derived from one specimen sequenced in a study of CD8+ T cells in alopecia areata (dated by TCRdb to between 2017 and 2018). The label giving this sample's time point can be read as: baseline before oral tofacitinib. The receptor library was made with the immunoSEQ multiplex PCR assay. To provide template for TCR sequencing, every sample had RNA extracted and reverse transcribed into cDNA. Not all clones reach the TCRdb copy of this immuneACCESS table, which keeps in-frame sequences only. Checked studies attribute under half of the gap to unresolved V genes and leave the rest unexplained. The sample table lists 100,000 to 150,000 clones, almost 50% of them with a count of one. The top ten clonotypes cover approximately 19% of the sample. Here the sequenced sample was CD8+ T cells sorted from blood, taken at week 0. These receptors came from a human donor with alopecia areata.

This clone came up a few times. The rearrangement joins TRBV7-8 to TRBJ2-7; 7 bases line up with TRBD2. V shed 5 bases, J shed 7 bases, and the junction held 14 bases outside the gene matches. Germline lookup yields CDR1 SGHVS and CDR2 FQNEAQ. There are 15 residues in the CDR3. The CDR3, as DNA: TGTGCCAGCAGCGATACTAGCGTGCTAGCCAAAGAGCAGTACTTC. Its translation: CASSDTSVLAKEQYF.

The chain employs TRBV4-3 and TRBJ1-6, with TRBD1 matching over 9 bases. V shed 3 bases, J shed 7 bases, and the junction held 10 bases outside the gene matches. CDR1 is LGHNA and CDR2 is YSLEER in the germline V gene. CDR3 length: 17 amino acids. The CDR3 loop reads CASSHGGADRGNSPLHF. CDR3 bases: TGCGCCAGCAGCCACGGGGGAGCCGACAGGGGGAATTCACCCCTCCACTTT.

The CDR3 protein is CSVEFVNRPSYEQYF. DNA for the CDR3: TGCAGCGTTGAATTTGTCAACCGCCCCTCCTACGAGCAGTACTTC. The V gene is TRBV29-1, the J gene TRBJ2-7; D not certain. Germline V CDR1 and CDR2: SQVTM, ANQGSEA. The CDR3 runs to 15 residues. The V gene lost 2 bases and the J gene lost 0 bases, with 14 bases spanning the gap.

This clone turned up a few times. The chain combines TRBV7-9 with TRBJ1-1; D is perhaps TRBD1 (6 bases). Germline V gene sequence: CDR1 SEHNR, CDR2 FQNEAQ (reference sequence). This CDR3 has 14 amino acids. V dropped 1 base and J dropped 4 bases, with 10 bases sitting between them. The CDR3 bases are TGTGCCAGCAGCTTAGTTAACAGGGCCACTGAAGCTTTCTTT. Translated, it gives CASSLVNRATEAFF.

The chain links TRBV11-2 to TRBJ2-1; tentative D call: TRBD1 (5 bases). The ends were cut back, 7 bases at V and 6 bases at J, with 13 bases in the middle. CDR1 SGHAT and CDR2 FQNNGV come from the germline V gene. The CDR3 is 13 residues long. CDR3 sequence reads: CASKETVPNEQFF. CDR3 DNA: TGTGCCAGCAAGGAGACAGTCCCCAATGAGCAGTTCTTC. Full variable domain (missing parts from reference TRBV11-2 and TRBJ2-1): EAGVAQSPRYKIIEKRQSVAFWCNPISGHATLYWYQQILGQGPKLLIQFQNNGVVDDSQLPKDRFSAERLKGVDSTLKIQPAKLEDSAVYLCASKETVPNEQFFGPGTRLTVL.

The sample holds a few counts of this clone. The V and J genes are TRBV10-3 and TRBJ2-7; D unclear. Between the trimmed V and J ends, which lost 5 bases and 5 bases, there was a span of 13 bases. The CDR3 loop spans 13 amino acids. Germline assignment: CDR1 ENHRY and CDR2 SYGVKD. The CDR3 coding sequence is TGTGCCATCAGTCTCCATCAGATAGACGAGCAGTACTTC. Amino acids: CAISLHQIDEQYF.

CDR3 sequence: CAWTPVGADTQYF. DNA of the CDR3: TGTGCCTGGACACCCGTGGGAGCGGATACGCAGTATTTT. The chain has TRBV30 and TRBJ2-3, with D possibly TRBD2 on 5 matching bases. The V gene lost 4 bases and the J gene lost 6 bases, with 14 bases spanning the gap. The CDR3 runs to 13 residues. Germline CDR1 is GTSNPN and CDR2 is SVGIG (reference sequence).

V is TRBV7-6 and J is TRBJ2-7; 7 bases align to TRBD1. This CDR3 is built from 14 residues. Trimming removed 5 bases from V and 3 bases from J; junction bases left unmatched: 7. Germline V gene data show CDR1 as SGHVS and CDR2 as FNYEAQ. The CDR3 protein is CASSPDGQVYEQYF. Written as DNA, the CDR3 is TGTGCCAGCAGCCCAGACGGACAGGTCTACGAGCAGTACTTC.

The J gene is TRBJ2-2, the V gene TRBV4-1, with D unclear. Trimming took 8 bases from V and 5 from J, leaving 18 bases between them. The length of the CDR3 is 15 residues. Germline loops: CDR1 MGHRA, CDR2 YSYEKL. The CDR3 is CASAPGVGGTGELFF. CDR3 DNA sequence: TGCGCCAGCGCCCCTGGGGTGGGCGGAACCGGGGAGCTGTTTTTT.

V usage is TRBV29-1 and J usage is TRBJ2-7, with D unclear. This CDR3 is built from 14 residues. Germline-derived CDR1 and CDR2 are SQVTM and ANQGSEA. V lost 5 bases and J lost 0, with 14 bases in between. In DNA, the CDR3 is TGCAGCGTTTTGGACGCCAGTCGCTCCTACGAGCAGTACTTC. It codes for CSVLDASRSYEQYF.

This sequence joins TRBV6-1 and TRBJ2-7, with TRBD2 matching over 9 bases. Losses at the gene ends were 2 bases for V and 2 bases for J; bases not matched to a gene: 4. Per the germline V gene, CDR1 is MNHNS and CDR2 is SASEGT. The CDR3 length is 15 residues. CDR3: CASSEQASGAYEQYF. DNA of the CDR3: TGTGCCAGCAGTGAACAGGCTAGCGGGGCCTACGAGCAGTACTTC.

Ten or more counts support this clone. This chain connects TRBV13 to TRBJ1-6, with D maybe TRBD1 (6 bases). Germline CDR1 is PRHDT and CDR2 is FYEKMQ (reference sequence). Deletions cut 6 bases from V and 13 bases from J, with 19 bases between. CDR3 length equals 14 residues. The DNA of the CDR3 is TGTGCCAGCAGTGGACAGCCCGCCGGTGACCCCCTCCACTTT. As protein: CASSGQPAGDPLHF.

The chain couples TRBV5-4 to TRBJ2-2, with D perhaps TRBD1 or TRBD2 (5 bases each). Germline V gene sequence: CDR1 SGHNT, CDR2 YYREEE (reference sequence). V shed 1 base and J shed 4 bases, with 11 bases lying between them. The CDR3 is 15 amino acids. DNA for the CDR3: TGTGCCAGCAGCTTGATGGGGACCTTCACCGGGGAGCTGTTTTTT. It yields the protein CASSLMGTFTGELFF.

This sequence joins TRBV7-8 and TRBJ2-1; 7 bases are a match to TRBD1. Germline CDR1 is SGHVS and CDR2 is FQNEAQ. The CDR3 spans 12 residues. J gave up 6 bases and V 8 bases, and 4 bases lay outside the gene matches. Here the CDR3 reads CASRPGGNEQFF. DNA for the CDR3: TGTGCCAGCCGGCCAGGGGGCAATGAGCAGTTCTTC.

This chain links TRBV27 with TRBJ2-7; perhaps D is TRBD1 or TRBD2 (5 bases each). The CDR3 runs to 14 residues. CDR1 and CDR2 (germline): MNHEY, SMNVEV (reference sequence). Trimming stripped 5 bases from V and 5 bases from J, with 16 bases between. The CDR3, as DNA: TGTGCCAGCAGTCCCTTGGGACGTGACGACGAGCAGTACTTC. It codes for CASSPLGRDDEQYF.

In its sample, this clone was seen a few times. This rearrangement joins TRBV29-1 to TRBJ1-4, with D possibly TRBD1 on 6 matching bases. Trimming took off 4 bases at V and 0 bases at J, with 9 bases between the two ends. The CDR3 spans 14 residues. CDR1 SQVTM and CDR2 ANQGSEA come from the germline V gene. CDR3 DNA: TGCAGCGTTGTCGAGGGGGCAACTAATGAAAAACTGTTTTTT. Translated, it gives CSVVEGATNEKLFF.

V gene TRBV5-1 combines with J gene TRBJ2-1; D call uncertain. The V and J ends lost 2 bases and 5 bases respectively, with 8 bases between them. The germline V gene encodes CDR1 SGHRS and CDR2 YFSETQ. This CDR3 has 13 amino acids. This CDR3 is CASSFYTNNEQFF. CDR3 DNA sequence: TGCGCCAGCAGCTTTTACACCAACAATGAGCAGTTCTTC.

This chain connects TRBV9 to TRBJ2-2; perhaps D is TRBD1 or TRBD2 (5 bases each). V was shortened by 3 bases and J by 0 bases, with 15 bases between the two germline ends. Germline loops: CDR1 SGDLS, CDR2 YYNGEE. The CDR3 loop spans 17 amino acids. The CDR3 sequence is CASSDGTEKANTGELFF. The CDR3 DNA is TGTGCCAGCAGCGACGGGACCGAGAAAGCGAACACCGGGGAGCTGTTTTTT.

This sequence joins TRBV5-6 and TRBJ2-7, with 7 bases that match TRBD1. The CDR3 has 15 residues. The V gene's germline CDR1 is SGHDT and CDR2 YYEEEE. The V and J ends lost 4 bases and 2 bases, in that order; junction bases with no gene match: 9. This CDR3 is CASSPGTVFPYEQYF. Written as DNA, the CDR3 is TGTGCCAGCAGCCCCGGGACAGTTTTTCCCTACGAGCAGTACTTC. Drawing the rest from reference TRBV5-6 and TRBJ2-7, the complete variable domain is DAGVTQSPTHLIKTRGQQVTLRCSPKSGHDTVSWYQQALGQGPQFIFQYYEEEERQRGNFPDRFSGHQFPNYSSELNVNALLLGDSALYLCASSPGTVFPYEQYFGPGTRLTVT.

This clone was seen more than once but under ten times. The rearrangement uses TRBV29-1 and TRBJ2-5; possibly TRBD2 for D (6 bases). The germline V and J ends were trimmed by 4 bases and 3 bases, with 6 bases remaining between them. Germline CDR1 and CDR2: SQVTM and ANQGSEA. This CDR3 contains 11 residues. The CDR3 region has the DNA TGCAGCGTTGGCGGGGAAGAGACCCAGTACTTC. It specifies CSVGGEETQYF.

This chain uses TRBV25-1 with TRBJ2-1; D is perhaps TRBD1 (5 bases). Per germline, CDR1 MGHDK and CDR2 SYGVNS. The V gene lost 6 bases and the J gene lost 7 bases, with 7 bases spanning the gap. The CDR3 loop spans 11 amino acids. The CDR3 DNA follows: TGTGCCAGCAGCCCAGGGAATGAGCAGTTCTTC. It codes for CASSPGNEQFF.

This clone was counted between two and nine times. The chain recombines TRBV30 with TRBJ1-6; D might be TRBD1 (5 bases). Looked up from germline, CDR1 is GTSNPN and CDR2 is SVGIG (reference sequence). V gave up 3 bases and J gave up 10 bases, with 13 bases separating them. This CDR3 spans 13 amino acids. The DNA for the CDR3 is TGTGCCTGGAGGCGAGGGGAAGGCTCACCCCTCCACTTT. Translated, it gives CAWRRGEGSPLHF.

This rearrangement joins TRBV27 to TRBJ2-7; perhaps TRBD1 as D (5 bases). V shed 6 bases and J shed 3 bases, with 6 bases lying between them. CDR1 MNHEY and CDR2 SMNVEV come from the germline V gene (reference sequence). CDR3 size: 11 residues. The CDR3 region has the DNA TGTGCCAGCAGGGGGCTCTACGAGCAGTACTTC. Translated: CASRGLYEQYF.

This clone was detected a few times. The CDR3 nucleotides read TGCAGCGTTGCCCACAGGGATCCTGAAGCTTTCTTT. Translation: CSVAHRDPEAFF. The chain combines TRBV29-1 with TRBJ1-1; possibly TRBD1 for D (6 bases). The CDR3 consists of 12 residues. Germline lookup yields CDR1 SQVTM and CDR2 ANQGSEA. Trimming took 4 bases from V and 6 from J, leaving 12 bases between them.

This clone was observed a handful of times. The CDR3 sequence: CASSSRGAPEQETQYF. The CDR3 DNA sequence: TGTGCCAGCAGTTCACGAGGGGCCCCGGAGCAAGAGACCCAGTACTTC. V is TRBV6-6 and J is TRBJ2-5; D could derive from TRBD1 or TRBD2 (5 bases each). This CDR3 region has 16 residues. Trimming stripped 4 bases from V and 2 bases from J, with 17 bases between. From germline, CDR1 is MNHNY and CDR2 SVGAGI (reference sequence).